This note documents a single T cell receptor (beta chain) sequence. Its antigen is undetermined. The table came from immunoSEQ multiplex PCR; TCRdb's copy has only in-frame clones and leaves some out. The repertoire holds about 2,500,000 clones, roughly 92% seen once, with over 0.12% in the top ten. This record belongs to a study of shared clonotypes between healthy human individuals. Background on the study: Donor ages ranged 18 to 49 years: two women, a few men.

Findings and limits, study-wide: Memory subsets generally showed smaller estimated richness than naive subsets did.

The CDR3 runs to 17 residues. Trimming cost V 3 bases and J 0 bases, with 16 bases left between them. Germline values: CDR1 SGHRS, CDR2 YFSETQ. Sequenced: naive CD4+ T cells sorted from blood. Subset specified: CD45RA+ positively selected. This rearrangement joins TRBV5-1 to TRBJ2-1, with a possible D match to TRBD2 (6 bases). The clonotype comes from a man younger than 35 in good health. The CDR3 region has the DNA TGCGCCAGCAGCTCCAGATTTAGCGGCAGCTCCTACAATGAGCAGTTCTTC. As protein: CASSSRFSGSSYNEQFF.